What follows are 13 T cell receptor beta chains derived from one specimen sequenced in a study of blood T cell repertoires in COVID-19. The method was immunoSEQ multiplex PCR; TCRdb's version includes in-frame clones alone and lacks a portion of them. The data contain about 94,000 clones, approximately 79% of them seen just once; the ten biggest clones take up approximately 4.1%. Input material: peripheral blood. The source is an older man with COVID-19, enrolled during active disease.

This clone was counted once. The chain recombines TRBV13 with TRBJ2-7; tentative D call: TRBD1 (6 bases). The CDR3 extends over 14 amino acids. V lost 6 bases and J 0 bases, leaving 12 bases between the germline ends. The germline gives CDR1 PRHDT, CDR2 FYEKMQ (reference sequence). The CDR3 reads CASRSNRDSYEQYF. The CDR3, as DNA: TGTGCCAGCAGGTCTAACAGGGACTCCTACGAGCAGTACTTC.

The gene calls are TRBV18 and TRBJ1-3; a possible D gene is TRBD1 (6 bases). Germline CDR1 and CDR2: KGHSH and LQKENI. V lost 0 bases and J lost 4, with 10 bases in between. CDR3 size: 15 residues. The CDR3 is CASSPPGAGGNTIYF. The CDR3 DNA is TGTGCCAGCTCACCACCGGGGGCCGGAGGAAACACCATATATTTT.

V gene TRBV27 combines with J gene TRBJ2-2; no reliable D call. CDR3 size: 14 residues. Germline CDR1 reads MNHEY; CDR2 reads SMNVEV (reference sequence). V lost 6 bases and J 6 bases, leaving 14 bases between the germline ends. The CDR3 here is CASRLNPLAGELFF. CDR3 bases: TGTGCCAGCAGACTTAATCCTCTAGCCGGGGAGCTGTTTTTT.

This chain joins TRBV28 and TRBJ2-2; 11 nucleotides match TRBD2. The V and J ends lost 6 bases and 6 bases, in that order; junction bases with no gene match: 9. CDR1 is MDHEN and CDR2 is SYDVKM in the germline V gene. There are 16 residues in the CDR3. CDR3 residues: CASSLGVSGRAGELFF. The CDR3 region has the DNA TGTGCCAGCAGCTTAGGTGTTAGCGGGAGGGCCGGGGAGCTGTTTTTT.

This rearrangement joins TRBV14 to TRBJ1-5, with D possibly matching TRBD1 (6 bases). The CDR3 consists of 18 residues. Germline-derived CDR1 and CDR2 are SGHDN and FVKESK. Trimming took off 4 bases at V and 0 bases at J, with 19 bases between the two ends. CDR3 amino acids: CASSRSPTGKYSNQPQHF. CDR3 sequence (DNA): TGTGCCAGCAGCCGGTCCCCGACAGGAAAATATAGCAATCAGCCCCAGCATTTT. The complete variable domain, with remaining parts taken from reference TRBV14 and TRBJ1-5, reads EAGVTQFPSHSVIEKGQTVTLRCDPISGHDNLYWYRRVMGKEIKFLLHFVKESKQDESGMPNNRFLAERTGGTYSTLKVQPAELEDSGVYFCASSRSPTGKYSNQPQHFGDGTRLSIL.

The sample holds a few counts of this clone. The chain combines TRBV4-1 with TRBJ1-5, with D unresolved. The CDR3 runs 15 residues. Deletions cut 1 base from V and 1 base from J, with 8 bases between. Germline loops: CDR1 MGHRA, CDR2 YSYEKL. CDR3 in amino acids: CASSQVEQSNQPQHF. CDR3 bases: TGCGCCAGCAGCCAAGTGGAACAGAGCAATCAGCCCCAGCATTTT.

The chain is built from TRBV28 and TRBJ2-3; D unresolved. The germline CDR1 and CDR2 sequences are MDHEN and SYDVKM. The CDR3 contains 13 residues. V shed 5 bases and J shed 2 bases, with 8 bases lying between them. As DNA, the CDR3 is TGTGCCAGCAGTAGTAGTGTCACAGATACGCAGTATTTT. Residues: CASSSSVTDTQYF. Supplemented by reference TRBV28 and TRBJ2-3, the full variable domain reads DVKVTQSSRYLVKRTGEKVFLECVQDMDHENMFWYRQDPGLGLRLIYFSYDVKMKEKGDIPEGYSVSREKKERFSLILESASTNQTSMYLCASSSSVTDTQYFGPGTRLTVL.

Here the CDR3 reads CASSFFRVPREQYF. CDR3 DNA: TGTGCCAGCAGTTTCTTCAGGGTCCCCCGCGAGCAGTACTTC. This chain links TRBV6-6 with TRBJ2-7, with D maybe TRBD1 (5 bases). V was clipped by 4 bases and J by 6 bases, with 16 bases between them. Germline lookup yields CDR1 MNHNY and CDR2 SVGAGI (reference sequence). The CDR3 is 14 residues long.

This chain connects TRBV27 to TRBJ2-5; TRBD2 matches at 7 bases. The V and J ends lost 5 bases and 5 bases, in that order; junction bases with no gene match: 14. This CDR3 comprises 16 residues. CDR1 is MNHEY, CDR2 SMNVEV, per germline (reference sequence). CDR3 DNA sequence: TGTGCCAGCAGTGATCGGACTAGGCGACTCGAGGAGACCCAGTACTTC. It codes for CASSDRTRRLEETQYF.

The genes are TRBV6-7 and TRBJ1-1, with TRBD1 matching 8 bases. TRBV6-7 is noted as an ORF with a role that remains uncertain. The CDR3 runs 18 residues. Germline trimming cut 4 bases from V and 3 bases from J; bases unmatched to any gene: 16. This CDR3 is CASSFRHGQGSNHTEAFF. The CDR3 DNA sequence: TGTGCCAGCAGTTTCCGGCATGGACAGGGATCAAACCACACTGAAGCTTTCTTT.

The gene calls are TRBV11-2 and TRBJ1-4, with TRBD1 identical over 8 bases. V shed 4 bases, J shed 8 bases, and the junction held 9 bases outside the gene matches. CDR1 and CDR2 (germline): SGHAT, FQNNGV. CDR3 length equals 15 residues. CDR3 amino acids: CASSSQGAQQEKLFF. CDR3 coding DNA: TGTGCCAGCAGCTCCCAGGGGGCGCAGCAAGAAAAACTGTTTTTT. Full variable domain (missing parts from reference TRBV11-2 and TRBJ1-4): EAGVAQSPRYKIIEKRQSVAFWCNPISGHATLYWYQQILGQGPKLLIQFQNNGVVDDSQLPKDRFSAERLKGVDSTLKIQPAKLEDSAVYLCASSSQGAQQEKLFFGSGTQLSVL.

J is TRBJ1-2 and V is TRBV30; weak D call: TRBD1 (5 bases). Germline assignment: CDR1 GTSNPN and CDR2 SVGIG (reference sequence). The CDR3 contains 15 residues. Trimming removed 0 bases from V and 7 bases from J, with 18 bases in between. The CDR3 spells CAWSVPSGHSPGYTF. CDR3 DNA sequence: TGTGCCTGGAGTGTACCTTCAGGACACAGCCCTGGCTACACCTTC.

This clone was seen only once. The chain links TRBV29-1 to TRBJ2-3, with TRBD1 matching 7 bases. This CDR3 comprises 13 residues. With V trimmed by 7 bases and J by 5 bases, 9 bases remained unmatched. Per germline, CDR1 SQVTM and CDR2 ANQGSEA. CDR3 in amino acids: CSAYDRVGDTQYF. CDR3 in DNA: TGCAGCGCTTACGACAGGGTCGGAGATACGCAGTATTTT.